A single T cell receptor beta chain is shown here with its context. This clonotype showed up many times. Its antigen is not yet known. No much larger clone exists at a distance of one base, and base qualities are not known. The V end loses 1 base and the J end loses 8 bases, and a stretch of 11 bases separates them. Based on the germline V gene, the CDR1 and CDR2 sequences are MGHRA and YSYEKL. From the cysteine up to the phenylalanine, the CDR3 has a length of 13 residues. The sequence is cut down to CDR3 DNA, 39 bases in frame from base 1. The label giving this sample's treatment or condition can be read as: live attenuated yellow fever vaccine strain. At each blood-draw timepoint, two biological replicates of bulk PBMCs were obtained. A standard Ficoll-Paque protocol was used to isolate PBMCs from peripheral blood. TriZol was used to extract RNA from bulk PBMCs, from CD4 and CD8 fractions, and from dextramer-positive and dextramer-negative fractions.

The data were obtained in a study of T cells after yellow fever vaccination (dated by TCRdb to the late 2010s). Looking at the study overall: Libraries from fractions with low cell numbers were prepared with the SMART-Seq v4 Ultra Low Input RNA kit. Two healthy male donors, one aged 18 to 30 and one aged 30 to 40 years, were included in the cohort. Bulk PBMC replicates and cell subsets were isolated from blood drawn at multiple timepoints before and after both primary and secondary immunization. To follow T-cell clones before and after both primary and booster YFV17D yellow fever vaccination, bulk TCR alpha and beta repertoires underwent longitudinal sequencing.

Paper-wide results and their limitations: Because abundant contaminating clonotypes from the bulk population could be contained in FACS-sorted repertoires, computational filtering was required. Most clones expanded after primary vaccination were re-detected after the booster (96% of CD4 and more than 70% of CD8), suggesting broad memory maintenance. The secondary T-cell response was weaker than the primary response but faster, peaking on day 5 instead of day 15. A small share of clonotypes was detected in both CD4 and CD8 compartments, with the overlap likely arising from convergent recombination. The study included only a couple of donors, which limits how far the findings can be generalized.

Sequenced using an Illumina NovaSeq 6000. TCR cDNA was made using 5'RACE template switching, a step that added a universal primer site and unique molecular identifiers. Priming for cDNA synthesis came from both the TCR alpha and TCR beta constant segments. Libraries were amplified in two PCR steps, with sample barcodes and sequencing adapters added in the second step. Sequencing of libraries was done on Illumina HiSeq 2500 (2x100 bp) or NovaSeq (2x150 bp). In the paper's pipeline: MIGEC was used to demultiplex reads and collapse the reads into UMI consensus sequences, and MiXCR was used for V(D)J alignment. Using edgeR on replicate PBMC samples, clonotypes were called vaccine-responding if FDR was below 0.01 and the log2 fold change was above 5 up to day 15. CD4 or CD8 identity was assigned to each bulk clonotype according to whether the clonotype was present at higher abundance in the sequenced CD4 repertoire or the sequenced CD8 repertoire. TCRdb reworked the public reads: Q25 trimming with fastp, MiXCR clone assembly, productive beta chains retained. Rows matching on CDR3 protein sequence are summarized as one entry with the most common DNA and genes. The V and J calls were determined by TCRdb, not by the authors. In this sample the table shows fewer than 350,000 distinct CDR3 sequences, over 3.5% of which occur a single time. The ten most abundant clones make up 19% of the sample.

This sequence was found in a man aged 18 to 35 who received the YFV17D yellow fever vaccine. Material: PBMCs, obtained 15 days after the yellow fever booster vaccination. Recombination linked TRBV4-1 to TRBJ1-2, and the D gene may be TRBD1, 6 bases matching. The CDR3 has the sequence CASSQAGAVGYTF. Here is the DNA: TGCGCCAGCAGCCAAGCGGGGGCAGTGGGCTACACCTTC.